Listed below are T cell receptor beta chains from one sample, sequenced in a study of blood T cells in healthy people across ages. Using its own MiXCR run on the 5' RACE reads, TCRdb lists one record per CDR3 protein. The top ten hold around a quarter of the sample, which has 890,000 or so distinct CDR3 sequences, 62% seen once. Specimen: blood. These receptors came from a man between 25 and 39 years old in good health. The CDR3 runs from the conserved cysteine through the conserved F or W. Each record gives: CDR3 protein, CDR3 DNA, V gene, D gene, clone size, J gene. A D gene is named only where the DNA matches it firmly. Size tells how often a clone was seen (once, few, many) or the class of an expanded clone, and some rows leave it out.

CATSRVGGRNEQYF	TGTGCCACCAGCAGAGTGGGAGGGAGGAACGAGCAGTACTTC	TRBV15	TRBD2	many	TRBJ2-7
CASSQIETGIYNSPLHF	TGTGCCAGCAGCCAAATAGAGACCGGGATTTATAATTCACCCCTCCACTTT	TRBV4-2	.	.	TRBJ1-6
CASSLDTGQRDGYTF	TGCGCCAGCAGCTTGGACACGGGACAGAGGGATGGCTACACCTTC	TRBV5-1	TRBD1	.	TRBJ1-2
CASSVGASRGTEAFF	TGTGCCAGCAGCGTAGGGGCCTCGCGCGGGACTGAAGCTTTCTTT	TRBV9	.	.	TRBJ1-1
CASSTGYEQFF	TGTGCCAGCAGTACAGGGTATGAGCAGTTCTTC	TRBV6-2/TRBV6-3	.	.	TRBJ2-1
CSASALLASTPYEQYF	TGCAGTGCTTCAGCCTTACTAGCGTCGACCCCCTACGAGCAGTACTTC	TRBV20-1	TRBD2	few	TRBJ2-7
CASSIQGSGQPQHF	TGTGCCAGCAGTATACAGGGGAGCGGTCAGCCCCAGCATTTT	TRBV2	TRBD1	.	TRBJ1-5
CSAKVRRYSPLHF	TGCAGTGCTAAAGTCAGGCGGTATTCACCCCTCCACTTT	TRBV20-1	.	.	TRBJ1-6
CASSSRTTLTLDTQYF	TGTGCCAGCAGTTCTCGGACTACCCTTACCTTAGATACGCAGTATTTT	TRBV6-5	.	.	TRBJ2-3
CASAGVQNNEQFF	TGTGCCAGCGCGGGTGTTCAAAACAATGAGCAGTTCTTC	TRBV7-9	.	.	TRBJ2-1
CASSQDAGSYEQYF	TGCGCCAGCAGCCAAGATGCGGGGTCCTACGAGCAGTACTTC	TRBV4-3	.	.	TRBJ2-7
CASRWDSYEQYF	TGCGCCAGCAGGTGGGACAGCTACGAGCAGTACTTC	TRBV5-1	TRBD1	.	TRBJ2-7
CASSLGGEPNQPQHF	TGTGCCAGCAGCTTAGGAGGGGAGCCCAATCAGCCCCAGCATTTT	TRBV5-8	.	.	TRBJ1-5
CASSQVGAAYNEQFF	TGCGCCAGCAGCCAAGTCGGGGCCGCCTACAATGAGCAGTTCTTC	TRBV4-3	.	.	TRBJ2-1
CASSRNAGGPVEQYF	TGTGCCAGCAGCAGGAATGCGGGGGGGCCGGTCGAGCAGTACTTC	TRBV7-2	TRBD2	few	TRBJ2-7
CATSGIGGDGVSTDTQYF	TGTGCCACCAGTGGGATCGGAGGGGACGGAGTAAGCACAGATACGCAGTATTTT	TRBV24-1	.	.	TRBJ2-3
CASSSGTGAGYTF	TGTGCCAGCAGCTCGGGGACAGGGGCCGGCTACACCTTC	TRBV7-3	TRBD1	.	TRBJ1-2
CASTRGPYNEQFF	TGTGCCAGCACCCGGGGGCCCTACAATGAGCAGTTCTTC	TRBV7-6	.	.	TRBJ2-1
CASRAPGLAGDEQFF	TGTGCCAGCAGGGCCCCGGGACTAGCGGGGGATGAGCAGTTCTTC	TRBV12-3/TRBV12-4	TRBD2	.	TRBJ2-1
CAGSLGLANEQFF	TGTGCCGGCAGCTTAGGTCTAGCGAATGAGCAGTTCTTC	TRBV7-9	.	.	TRBJ2-1
CASSPVQDASYEQYF	TGTGCCAGCAGTCCCGTGCAGGACGCCTCCTACGAGCAGTACTTC	TRBV28	.	once	TRBJ2-7
CASSQQGASYNEQFF	TGTGCCAGCAGCCAACAGGGGGCCTCCTACAATGAGCAGTTCTTC	TRBV2	TRBD1	few	TRBJ2-1
CASSSQGARSYEQYF	TGTGCCAGCAGTTCACAGGGGGCGAGATCCTACGAGCAGTACTTC	TRBV27	TRBD1	.	TRBJ2-7
CASSPRLNTEAFF	TGTGCCAGCAGCCCCCGTCTGAACACTGAAGCTTTCTTT	TRBV7-6	.	.	TRBJ1-1
CSVFLTGIYGYTF	TGCAGCGTCTTCCTGACAGGGATCTATGGCTACACCTTC	TRBV29-1	TRBD1	.	TRBJ1-2
CASSLLAQAYEQYF	TGTGCCAGCAGTTTATTGGCACAAGCCTACGAGCAGTACTTC	TRBV12-3/TRBV12-4	.	.	TRBJ2-7
CSAIGHLSYNEQFF	TGCAGTGCTATCGGACATCTCTCCTACAATGAGCAGTTCTTC	TRBV20-1	.	.	TRBJ2-1
CSACLAARWGHEQFF	TGCAGTGCATGCCTAGCGGCCCGGTGGGGCCATGAGCAGTTCTTC	TRBV20-1	TRBD2	.	TRBJ2-1
CSAGSHPDRLSDEQYF	TGCAGTGCAGGGTCCCACCCTGATCGCCTCTCGGACGAGCAGTACTTC	TRBV20-1	.	.	TRBJ2-7
CASSPTGTNSPLHF	TGTGCCAGCAGCCCGACAGGGACTAATTCACCCCTCCACTTT	TRBV27	TRBD1	few	TRBJ1-6
CATSSPINNEQFF	TGTGCCACCAGCAGCCCGATTAACAATGAGCAGTTCTTC	TRBV15	.	once	TRBJ2-1
CASSASTHRDEFLYGYTF	TGTGCCAGCAGCGCATCAACCCACCGGGACGAATTTTTGTATGGCTACACCTTC	TRBV12-3/TRBV12-4	.	.	TRBJ1-2
CASSFRDRSNEQFF	TGTGCCAGCAGCTTCCGGGACAGAAGCAATGAGCAGTTCTTC	TRBV7-9	TRBD1	.	TRBJ2-1
CSAKRQGPYEQYF	TGCAGTGCTAAAAGACAGGGACCCTACGAGCAGTACTTC	TRBV20-1	TRBD1	.	TRBJ2-7
CASSPPSGGGDTDTQYF	TGTGCCAGCTCACCACCGAGCGGCGGGGGGGACACAGATACGCAGTATTTT	TRBV18	TRBD2	.	TRBJ2-3
CVSSTGLPTIEQYF	TGTGTCAGCAGCACGGGACTACCTACGATAGAGCAGTACTTC	TRBV5-6	TRBD2	.	TRBJ2-4
CASSYPKDRGIYGYTF	TGTGCCAGCAGTTACCCGAAGGACAGGGGGATCTATGGCTACACCTTC	TRBV6-5	TRBD1	.	TRBJ1-2
CASSLDEQGRGDGYTF	TGCGCCAGCAGCTTGGATGAACAGGGGAGGGGTGATGGCTACACCTTC	TRBV5-1	TRBD1	.	TRBJ1-2
CSVGEGITDTQYF	TGCAGCGTTGGCGAGGGTATCACAGATACGCAGTATTTT	TRBV29-1	.	.	TRBJ2-3
CASSLNGADPYIDQYF	TGTGCCAGCAGCTTAAATGGGGCCGACCCTTATATCGACCAGTACTTC	TRBV7-2	.	.	TRBJ2-7